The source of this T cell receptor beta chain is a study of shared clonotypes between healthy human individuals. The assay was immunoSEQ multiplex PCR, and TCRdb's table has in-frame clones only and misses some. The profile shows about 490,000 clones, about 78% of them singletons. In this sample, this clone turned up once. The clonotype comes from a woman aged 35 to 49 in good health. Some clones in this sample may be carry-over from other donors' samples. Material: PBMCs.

CDR3 DNA: TGTGCCAGCAGGATCGGGACATTAAGGGCCAATGAGCAGTTCTTC. Its translation: CASRIGTLRANEQFF. This chain connects TRBV28 to TRBJ2-1, with a weak D call TRBD1 (6 bases). CDR3 length: 15 residues. Germline V lookup: CDR1 MDHEN, CDR2 SYDVKM. Trimming shortened V by 6 bases and J by 6 bases, and 18 bases separated the two germline ends. Together with reference TRBV28 and TRBJ2-1, the CDR3 gives the full variable domain: DVKVTQSSRYLVKRTGEKVFLECVQDMDHENMFWYRQDPGLGLRLIYFSYDVKMKEKGDIPEGYSVSREKKERFSLILESASTNQTSMYLCASRIGTLRANEQFFGPGTRLTVL.